Presented here are 13 T cell receptor beta chains from one specimen sequenced in a study of lymphopenia after photon versus proton radiotherapy. Assay: immunoSEQ multiplex PCR; the TCRdb copy retains only in-frame clones and omits some. The profile shows about 27,000 clones, approximately 90% of them singletons. The sample in question was peripheral blood, obtained from a patient treated with photon-based radiotherapy. The origin of the receptors is a man in his fifties or sixties with gastric cancer.

The chain links TRBV5-1 to TRBJ1-2; TRBD1 matches 9 bases. This CDR3 comprises 18 residues. Unmatched junction bases numbered 10, after V lost 1 base and J lost 0 bases. Per germline, CDR1 SGHRS and CDR2 YFSETQ. CDR3 in amino acids: CASSLRTQGAQTNYGYTF. CDR3 bases: TGCGCCAGCAGCTTGAGGACACAGGGGGCACAGACTAACTATGGCTACACCTTC.

The V call is TRBV10-3, the J call TRBJ2-3; D ambiguous. There are 13 residues in the CDR3. V lost 10 bases and J lost 0, with 11 bases in between. CDR1 ENHRY and CDR2 SYGVKD come from the germline V gene. The CDR3: CATHSASTDTQYF. The CDR3 region has the DNA TGTGCCACCCACAGCGCCAGCACAGATACGCAGTATTTT.

CDR3 in DNA: TGTGCCAGCAGTGAACTGACCGGGGAGCTGTTTTTT. Translated: CASSELTGELFF. V is TRBV6-1 and J is TRBJ2-2; D unresolved. V was clipped by 2 bases and J by 5 bases, with 3 bases between them. In germline, CDR1 is MNHNS, CDR2 SASEGT. The CDR3 covers 12 residues.

The rearrangement uses TRBV19 and TRBJ2-7; maybe TRBD2 (6 bases). V gave up 5 bases and J gave up 6 bases, with 8 bases separating them. CDR1 LNHDA and CDR2 SQIVND come from the germline V gene (reference sequence). CDR3 length: 11 amino acids. The CDR3 loop reads CASSRRGEQYF. For the CDR3, the DNA is TGTGCCAGTAGTCGGAGGGGCGAGCAGTACTTC.

The chain links TRBV7-8 to TRBJ2-6; D ambiguous. The V gene lost 5 bases and the J gene lost 5 bases, with 22 bases spanning the gap. Germline V lookup: CDR1 SGHVS, CDR2 FQNEAQ. This CDR3 is 18 amino acids long. The CDR3 sequence is CASSQGTYPQSRANVLTF. CDR3 nucleotides: TGTGCCAGCAGCCAAGGTACTTACCCACAAAGTCGGGCCAACGTCCTGACTTTC.

The chain employs TRBV15 and TRBJ1-1; D gene unclear. In germline, CDR1 is LNHNV, CDR2 YYDKDF (reference sequence). Deletions cut 3 bases from V and 4 bases from J, with 9 bases between. There are 13 residues in the CDR3. CDR3 protein: CATSRVMSTEAFF. The CDR3 bases are TGTGCCACCAGCAGGGTGATGAGCACTGAAGCTTTCTTT.

The chain carries TRBV6-5 and TRBJ1-5; TRBD1 might be the D (5 bases). Germline V gene sequence: CDR1 MNHEY, CDR2 SVGAGI. Trimming pared 4 bases from V and 4 bases from J, leaving 14 bases between. The CDR3 runs 15 residues. CDR3 sequence: CASSLSPGMNQPQHF. The CDR3 DNA follows: TGTGCCAGCAGTTTAAGCCCAGGGATGAATCAGCCCCAGCATTTT.

This clone has a single count. V and J are TRBV10-3 and TRBJ2-7, with 7 bases that match TRBD1. Germline CDR1 ENHRY, CDR2 SYGVKD. The CDR3 runs to 14 residues. Trimming removed 5 bases from V and 3 bases from J; junction bases left unmatched: 7. The CDR3 sequence: CAISRTGDRYEQYV. As DNA, the CDR3 is TGTGCCATCAGTAGAACAGGGGACCGCTACGAGCAGTACGTC.

V and J are TRBV13 and TRBJ1-3, with 9 bases identical to TRBD1. Germline V gene sequence: CDR1 PRHDT, CDR2 FYEKMQ (reference sequence). CDR3 length: 15 residues. After removal of 3 bases from V and 2 bases from J, the junction contained 2 bases not matched to a gene. CDR3 DNA sequence: TGTGCCAGCAGCTTCAGGACAGGGGCTGGAAACACCATATATTTT. Its translation: CASSFRTGAGNTIYF.

The chain couples TRBV11-2 to TRBJ2-3; 9 bases map to TRBD2. This CDR3 region has 17 residues. Germline V gene lookup returns CDR1 SGHAT and CDR2 FQNNGV. J gave up 4 bases and V 3 bases, and 11 bases lay outside the gene matches. Written as DNA, the CDR3 is TGTGCCAGCAGCTTTGTAGGAAGTGGGACTAGCCCAGATACGCAGTATTTT. Its translation: CASSFVGSGTSPDTQYF.

The chain's CDR3 is CAITSGVGELFF. Written as DNA, the CDR3 is TGTGCCATCACTAGCGGGGTCGGGGAGCTGTTTTTT. This chain connects TRBV10-3 to TRBJ2-2; TRBD2 matches at 9 bases. The CDR3 totals 12 residues. Germline trimming cut 7 bases from V and 7 bases from J; bases unmatched to any gene: 1. Germline CDR1 reads ENHRY; CDR2 reads SYGVKD.

The chain carries TRBV11-3 and TRBJ1-1; 12 bases are shared with TRBD1. The ends lost 3 bases at V and 4 bases at J; junction bases unmatched: 6. The CDR3 length is 16 residues. The germline V gene encodes CDR1 SGHNT and CDR2 YENEEA. CDR3 sequence (DNA): TGTGCCAGCAGCTTTGGGACAGGGGGCGAGGGCACTGAAGCTTTCTTT. Its translation: CASSFGTGGEGTEAFF. Supplemented by reference TRBV11-3 and TRBJ1-1, the full variable domain reads EAGVVQSPRYKIIEKKQPVAFWCNPISGHNTLYWYLQNLGQGPELLIRYENEEAVDDSQLPKDRFSAERLKGVDSTLKIQPAELGDSAVYLCASSFGTGGEGTEAFFGQGTRLTVV.

The chain is built from TRBV27 and TRBJ2-7; 7 bases are shared with TRBD1. From germline, CDR1 is MNHEY and CDR2 SMNVEV (reference sequence). This CDR3 contains 13 residues. Trimming took 8 bases from V and 0 from J; bases not matched to a gene: 4. The CDR3, as DNA: TGTGCCAGCCGTGGGACAGTCTCCTACGAGCAGTACTTC. It yields the protein CASRGTVSYEQYF.